Each of the 32 T cell receptor beta chains below was sequenced from the same sample in a study of T-cell memory formation after mild COVID-19. TCRdb reprocessed the 5' RACE reads via MiXCR and lists one record per CDR3 protein. The sample holds around 300,000 distinct CDR3 sequences, roughly an eighth seen once. The source material was PBMCs or a T cell subset sorted from them (not recorded which). The receptors here all came from a man between 18 and 29 years old who had mild COVID-19 (a few samples of this study predate the infection). Cell type and time point are not known.

The table lists this clonotype with many counts. The J gene is TRBJ2-7, the V gene TRBV23-1; 8 bases line up with TRBD1. TRBV23-1 is identified as an open reading frame with a role that is uncertain. The V segment lost 4 bases and the J segment 7 bases; nucleotides outside the gene matches: 18. This CDR3 is built from 17 residues. The CDR3 coding sequence is TGCGCCAGCAGTCGGGAGAACCCGGACAGGGACTTTACGGAGCAGTACGTC. This sequence encodes CASSRENPDRDFTEQYV.

The rearrangement links TRBV30 to TRBJ1-2; 7 positions match TRBD1. V shed 2 bases, J shed 10 bases, and the junction held 7 bases outside the gene matches. CDR1 is GTSNPN, CDR2 SVGIG, per germline (reference sequence). The CDR3 covers 12 residues. The CDR3 DNA sequence: TGTGCCTGGAGTAGTAACAGGGGTTACTACACCTTC. Its protein is CAWSSNRGYYTF.

The gene calls are TRBV20-1 and TRBJ1-5; a possible D gene is TRBD1 (5 bases). The CDR3 is 15 amino acids. With 5 bases removed from V and 0 bases from J, the gap between germline ends came to 14 bases. Germline assignment: CDR1 DFQATT and CDR2 SNEGSKA (reference sequence). Here the CDR3 DNA reads TGCAGTGCTTACCGGGACGGTTATAGCAATCAGCCCCAGCATTTT. It is translated as CSAYRDGYSNQPQHF.

The chain employs TRBV12-3 or TRBV12-4 and TRBJ1-5; no firm D call. This CDR3 comprises 14 residues. V lost 2 bases to trimming and J lost 4 bases, with 9 bases between them. The CDR3 DNA reads as TGTGCCAGCAGTTTAAGCAGCGGGAATCAGCCCCAGCATTTT. Translation gives CASSLSSGNQPQHF.

V and J are TRBV6-2 or TRBV6-3 and TRBJ1-5; perhaps TRBD1 as D (6 bases). The V gene's germline CDR1 is MNHEY and CDR2 SVGEGT. Trimming removed 2 bases from V and 7 bases from J, with 9 bases in between. The CDR3 runs 13 residues. The DNA for the CDR3 is TGTGCCAGCAGTTACGGGGGCGCGCAGCCCCAGCATTTT. Translating gives CASSYGGAQPQHF.

This chain joins TRBV15 and TRBJ1-3; maybe TRBD1 (5 bases). The CDR3 is 16 amino acids. Trimming stripped 0 bases from V and 4 bases from J, with 13 bases between. Germline CDR1 is LNHNV and CDR2 is YYDKDF (reference sequence). The CDR3 DNA sequence: TGTGCCACCAGCAGAGATCAACAGGTGAAGGGAAACACCATATATTTT. Amino acids: CATSRDQQVKGNTIYF.

This clonotype was found once. Given a much more abundant clone one base away, this may be a read error. The V call is TRBV5-1, the J call TRBJ2-7; 8 nucleotides match TRBD2. Germline CDR1 and CDR2: SGHRS and YFSETQ. V lost 4 bases to trimming and J lost 4 bases; unmatched junction nucleotides: 10. The CDR3 runs 15 residues. The CDR3 DNA reads TGCGCCAGCAGCCCCTACCCTCGCGGGGGGTACGAGCAGTACGTC. Amino acids: CASSPYPRGGYEQYV.

The J gene is TRBJ2-6, the V gene TRBV20-1; D might be TRBD1 (6 bases). Trimming pared 3 bases from V and 0 bases from J, leaving 12 bases between. CDR1 DFQATT and CDR2 SNEGSKA come from the germline V gene (reference sequence). The CDR3 runs 16 residues. The CDR3, as DNA: TGCAGTGCTAGCGAGACAGGTTCCTCTGGGGCCAACGTCCTGACTTTC. Its translation: CSASETGSSGANVLTF.

This clonotype came up many times. The rearrangement links TRBV5-6 to TRBJ2-4; 7 bases match TRBD2. The CDR3 is 15 amino acids. With V trimmed by 4 bases and J by 7 bases, 11 bases remained unmatched. The germline gives CDR1 SGHDT, CDR2 YYEEEE. The DNA of the CDR3 is TGTGCCAGCAGCCTTCCAGGCGGGAGTGGGAACATTCAGTACTTC. Protein sequence: CASSLPGGSGNIQYF.

This clonotype showed up just a few times. The rearrangement links TRBV7-9 to TRBJ2-1; D tentatively reads TRBD1 or TRBD2 (5 bases each). CDR3 length equals 13 residues. The V and J ends lost 5 bases and 8 bases respectively, with 13 bases between them. Germline V gene data show CDR1 as SEHNR and CDR2 as FQNEAQ (reference sequence). CDR3 nucleotide sequence: TGTGCCAGCAGCCGGGGACGGGGCGATGAGCAGTTCTTC. As protein: CASSRGRGDEQFF.

V gene TRBV28 combines with J gene TRBJ2-4, with TRBD1 matching over 7 bases. This CDR3 contains 13 residues. V dropped 1 base and J dropped 13; count of bases not matched to a gene: 7. CDR1 is MDHEN and CDR2 is SYDVKM in the germline V gene. CDR3 DNA sequence: TGTGCCAGCAGTTTATTGATCCGGGACAGCCAGTACTTC. Translation gives CASSLLIRDSQYF.

Many counts were recorded for this clonotype. The chain carries TRBV5-1 and TRBJ2-3; D is uncertain. Trimming removed 1 base at V and 4 bases at J, with 4 bases between. This CDR3 comprises 12 residues. The V gene's germline CDR1 is SGHRS and CDR2 YFSETQ. In DNA form, the CDR3 reads TGCGCCAGCAGCTTGAACGCAGATACGCAGTATTTT. Its translation: CASSLNADTQYF.

The sample holds many counts of this clonotype. This chain uses TRBV7-2 with TRBJ2-5; TRBD2 agrees at 12 bases. This CDR3 has 18 residues. Trimming at V came to 5 bases and at J to 3 bases, leaving 13 bases not matched to a gene. The V gene's germline CDR1 is SGHTA and CDR2 FQGNSA. The CDR3 region is CASSRLAGGPGFEETQYF. In DNA form, the CDR3 reads TGTGCCAGCAGCCGTCTAGCGGGGGGGCCAGGGTTCGAAGAGACCCAGTACTTC.

The V call is TRBV3-1, the J call TRBJ1-3; D is ambiguous. CDR1 and CDR2 (germline): LGHDT, YNNKEL (reference sequence). Trimming pared 0 bases from V and 4 bases from J, leaving 22 bases between. This CDR3 region has 19 residues. CDR3 sequence reads: CASSQDRQVLTQSGNTIYF. The CDR3 DNA sequence: TGTGCCAGCAGCCAAGATCGGCAGGTATTAACCCAGTCCGGAAACACCATATATTTT.

This clonotype was seen only a few times. This rearrangement joins TRBV18 to TRBJ2-7; 9 bases fit TRBD2. The junction had 11 bases not matched to a gene; V was cut back by 6 bases and J by 5 bases. CDR1 KGHSH and CDR2 LQKENI come from the germline V gene. The CDR3 has 15 amino acids. The CDR3: CASSRGSGGTNEQYV. The DNA for the CDR3 is TGTGCCAGCTCCAGGGGTAGCGGGGGAACGAACGAGCAGTACGTC.

This rearrangement joins TRBV7-2 to TRBJ1-1, with a possible D match to TRBD1 (5 bases). Germline CDR1 is SGHTA and CDR2 is FQGNSA. The V gene lost 3 bases and the J gene lost 3 bases, with 14 bases spanning the gap. This CDR3 comprises 15 residues. The CDR3 nucleotides are TGTGCCAGCAGCTTCCTCGGGGGGTCGGACACTGAAGCTTTCTTT. Its protein is CASSFLGGSDTEAFF. Full variable domain (missing parts from reference TRBV7-2 and TRBJ1-1): GAGVSQSPSNKVTEKGKDVELRCDPISGHTALYWYRQSLGQGLEFLIYFQGNSAPDKSGLPSDRFSAERTGGSVSTLTIQRTQQEDSAVYLCASSFLGGSDTEAFFGQGTRLTVV.

This clonotype was counted a few times. The chain couples TRBV2 to TRBJ2-5, with TRBD2 matching over 7 bases. V lost 6 bases and J lost 4; bases outside the gene matches: 8. Germline V gene lookup returns CDR1 SNHLY and CDR2 FYNNEI. The CDR3 loop spans 14 amino acids. CDR3 DNA: TGTGCCAGCAGCGGACTAGAAAGGGGAGAGACCCAGTACTTC. Its protein is CASSGLERGETQYF.

The rearrangement joins TRBV5-6 to TRBJ2-3; D gene unclear. V was clipped by 4 bases and J by 6 bases, with 15 bases between them. Per the germline V gene, CDR1 is SGHDT and CDR2 is YYEEEE. The CDR3 spans 14 residues. The CDR3 nucleotides read TGTGCCAGCAGCCCTCTGATGGCCAGGGATACGCAGTATTTT. Its protein is CASSPLMARDTQYF.

The chain recombines TRBV24-1 with TRBJ1-2, with 9 bases fitting TRBD1. The V gene's germline CDR1 is KGHDR and CDR2 SFDVKD. With V trimmed by 0 bases and J by 6 bases, 1 base remained unmatched. CDR3 size: 14 residues. The DNA for the CDR3 is TGTGCCACCAGTGATTTGCGGACAGGGGATGGCTACACCTTC. It translates to CATSDLRTGDGYTF.

The chain combines TRBV20-1 with TRBJ2-4, with TRBD1 matching 8 bases. This CDR3 contains 15 residues. Germline values: CDR1 DFQATT, CDR2 SNEGSKA (reference sequence). V was pared by 5 bases and J by 3 bases, with 9 bases of the junction left unmatched. CDR3 DNA: TGCAGTGCTCATACAGGGGGTTCTTTCAAAAACATTCAGTACTTC. Translated: CSAHTGGSFKNIQYF.

The chain employs TRBV18 and TRBJ2-1; no firm D call. Trimming took 3 bases from V and 0 from J, leaving 12 bases between them. CDR1 is KGHSH and CDR2 is LQKENI in the germline V gene. This CDR3 comprises 16 residues. The CDR3 coding sequence is TGTGCCAGCTCACCGTCAGCTTCAAGCTCCTACAATGAGCAGTTCTTC. Its protein is CASSPSASSSYNEQFF.

The genes are TRBV12-3 or TRBV12-4 and TRBJ2-1; no clear D. Trimming shortened V by 3 bases and J by 3 bases, and 9 bases separated the two germline ends. This CDR3 comprises 14 residues. This CDR3 is CASSLRLVYNEQFF. The CDR3 region has the DNA TGTGCCAGCAGTTTGAGGCTAGTCTACAATGAGCAGTTCTTC.

This clonotype turned up a few times. The rearrangement joins TRBV5-1 to TRBJ2-1; 7 nucleotides align to TRBD1. The CDR3 covers 16 residues. Germline CDR1 and CDR2: SGHRS and YFSETQ. Trimming took 3 bases from V and 8 from J; bases not matched to a gene: 14. The CDR3 protein is CASSSPLQTGFDEQFF. The DNA of the CDR3 is TGCGCCAGCAGCTCCCCGCTACAGACAGGGTTTGATGAGCAGTTCTTC. Complete variable domain (other parts from reference TRBV5-1 and TRBJ2-1): KAGVTQTPRYLIKTRGQQVTLSCSPISGHRSVSWYQQTPGQGLQFLFEYFSETQRNKGNFPGRFSGRQFSNSRSEMNVSTLELGDSALYLCASSSPLQTGFDEQFFGPGTRLTVL.

The genes are TRBV5-1 and TRBJ1-1; D not resolved. The V gene's germline CDR1 is SGHRS and CDR2 YFSETQ. The V end lost 4 bases, the J end lost 4 bases, and 17 bases lay between the germline ends. This CDR3 region has 15 residues. The CDR3 DNA is TGCGCCAGCAGCGGAGCCCTAGGTTTGGGCACTGAAGCTTTCTTT. Protein sequence: CASSGALGLGTEAFF.

In its sample, this clonotype was seen a few times. The chain is built from TRBV29-1 and TRBJ2-1; either TRBD1 or TRBD2 may fit D (5 bases each). V lost 6 bases, J lost 9 bases, and 12 bases lay in between. The CDR3 runs 11 residues. Per the germline V gene, CDR1 is SQVTM and CDR2 is ANQGSEA. The CDR3 bases are TGCAGCGTACGCAGGGACGGTGAGCAGTTCTTC. Translated: CSVRRDGEQFF.

Only a few counts were recorded for this clonotype. This chain uses TRBV29-1 with TRBJ2-3; D is unclear. This CDR3 comprises 15 residues. Germline CDR1 reads SQVTM; CDR2 reads ANQGSEA. Trimming pared 3 bases from V and 6 bases from J, leaving 19 bases between. DNA for the CDR3: TGCAGCGTTGATCCCGACTGGAGTAGGAAGGATACGCAGTATTTT. Translating gives CSVDPDWSRKDTQYF.

The J gene is TRBJ2-5, the V gene TRBV10-3; the D gene is possibly TRBD2 (6 bases). The CDR3 is 13 amino acids. Germline V gives CDR1 ENHRY, CDR2 SYGVKD. V was trimmed by 9 bases and J by 0 bases, leaving 11 bases between them. As DNA, the CDR3 is TGTGCCATAAACCGGGAGTACCAAGAGACCCAGTACTTC. This sequence encodes CAINREYQETQYF.

This clonotype was recorded at least ten times. The V gene is TRBV3-1, the J gene TRBJ1-5; no definite D call. The germline V and J ends were trimmed by 0 bases and 4 bases, with 4 bases remaining between them. The CDR3 length is 13 residues. The germline CDR1 and CDR2 sequences are LGHDT and YNNKEL (reference sequence). The CDR3 bases are TGTGCCAGCAGCCAAGACCTGAATCAGCCCCAGCATTTT. It encodes CASSQDLNQPQHF. The complete variable domain, with remaining parts taken from reference TRBV3-1 and TRBJ1-5, reads DTAVSQTPKYLVTQMGNDKSIKCEQNLGHDTMYWYKQDSKKFLKIMFSYNNKELIINETVPNRFSPKSPDKAHLNLHINSLELGDSAVYFCASSQDLNQPQHFGDGTRLSIL.

The CDR3 is CASSPQGAGSNQPQHF. The CDR3 region has the DNA TGTGCCAGCTCACCACAGGGGGCAGGGAGCAATCAGCCCCAGCATTTT. The gene calls are TRBV18 and TRBJ1-5; 7 bases map to TRBD1. Unmatched junction bases numbered 4, after V lost 1 base and J lost 1 base. CDR1 KGHSH and CDR2 LQKENI come from the germline V gene. This CDR3 contains 16 residues.

This clonotype was detected a few times. The V call is TRBV5-1, the J call TRBJ2-1; D unresolved. V was cut by 5 bases and J by 0 bases, with 9 bases left in between. The CDR3 loop spans 14 amino acids. Per the germline V gene, CDR1 is SGHRS and CDR2 is YFSETQ. The CDR3 loop is CASRATSSYNEQFF. The CDR3 nucleotides read TGCGCCAGCAGAGCGACGAGCTCCTACAATGAGCAGTTCTTC.

The chain carries TRBV12-3 or TRBV12-4 and TRBJ2-7; D remains unclear. The CDR3 spans 15 residues. V shed 8 bases and J shed 5 bases, with 22 bases lying between them. CDR3 sequence: CASQSPWAKVHEQYF. The DNA for the CDR3 is TGTGCCAGCCAGAGTCCCTGGGCCAAGGTCCACGAGCAGTACTTC.

This clonotype appeared a few times. V usage is TRBV6-2 or TRBV6-3 and J usage is TRBJ2-5; D not certain. There are 11 residues in the CDR3. Germline loops: CDR1 MNHEY, CDR2 SVGEGT. V dropped 5 bases and J dropped 5 bases, with 6 bases sitting between them. The CDR3 bases are TGTGCCAGCAGTATTATGGAGACCCAGTACTTC. Encoded protein: CASSIMETQYF.